These 22 T cell receptor beta chains came from one sample sequenced in a study of cytomegalovirus exposure and HLA in healthy donors. Libraries were prepared by immunoSEQ multiplex PCR; TCRdb keeps only in-frame clonotypes and omits some of them. Found here are tens of thousands of clones, around 93% of them singletons; the top ten hold approximately 1.1%. Sample: PBMCs. The source of these receptors is a woman aged 30 to 39 in good health and CMV-seropositive.

This clone was found once. The CDR3 DNA sequence: TGTGCCAGTAGTATCCCCCTGGGACTGGGGCCAGATACGCAGTATTTT. As protein: CASSIPLGLGPDTQYF. The chain has TRBV19 and TRBJ2-3; TRBD2 might be the D (6 bases). Germline loops: CDR1 LNHDA, CDR2 SQIVND (reference sequence). The CDR3 contains 16 residues. The V end was cut by 3 bases, the J end by 4 bases, with 17 bases between.

The chain links TRBV10-3 to TRBJ2-6; 7 nucleotides agree with TRBD1. Germline-derived CDR1 and CDR2 are ENHRY and SYGVKD. The CDR3 loop spans 17 amino acids. V gave up 0 bases and J gave up 4 bases; unmatched junction bases: 6. CDR3 sequence: CAISESRGQRGANVLTF. Written as DNA, the CDR3 is TGTGCCATCAGTGAGTCAAGGGGGCAGAGAGGGGCCAACGTCCTGACTTTC.

The gene calls are TRBV19 and TRBJ1-5; no reliable D call. The germline V gene has CDR1 LNHDA and CDR2 SQIVND (reference sequence). Trimming removed 3 bases from V and 0 bases from J, with 18 bases in between. The length of the CDR3 is 18 residues. CDR3: CASSIPGRGRTSNQPQHF. CDR3 coding DNA: TGTGCCAGTAGTATTCCCGGGAGAGGGAGAACTAGCAATCAGCCCCAGCATTTT.

The genes are TRBV7-9 and TRBJ2-5, with TRBD2 identical over 7 bases. V dropped 3 bases and J dropped 2; count of bases not matched to a gene: 3. Per the germline V gene, CDR1 is SEHNR and CDR2 is FQNEAQ (reference sequence). The length of the CDR3 is 14 residues. The CDR3 DNA reads TGTGCCAGCAGCTTTAGGCGGGGGCAAGAGACCCAGTACTTC. This encodes CASSFRRGQETQYF.

This clone appeared once. The V and J genes are TRBV28 and TRBJ1-1, with 10 bases that match TRBD1. The germline V gene encodes CDR1 MDHEN and CDR2 SYDVKM. This CDR3 is built from 13 residues. V dropped 7 bases and J dropped 6; count of bases not matched to a gene: 5. The CDR3 region is CASMRTGGPEAFF. CDR3 sequence (DNA): TGTGCCAGCATGAGGACAGGGGGACCTGAAGCTTTCTTT.

The chain links TRBV15 to TRBJ1-5; D gene unclear. Germline V gene sequence: CDR1 LNHNV, CDR2 YYDKDF (reference sequence). This CDR3 has 13 residues. V lost 5 bases to trimming and J lost 7 bases, with 12 bases between them. CDR3 region: CATSGPGPQPQHF. For the CDR3, the DNA is TGTGCCACCAGCGGGCCAGGCCCACAGCCCCAGCATTTT.

The chain recombines TRBV28 with TRBJ2-7, with 10 bases fitting TRBD2. The CDR3 runs to 15 residues. The V gene's germline CDR1 is MDHEN and CDR2 SYDVKM. The trim removed 11 bases at V and 1 base at J, leaving 11 bases unmatched. As DNA, the CDR3 is TGTGCCTCAAGCCTAGCGGGAGTGGGGTCCTACGAGCAGTACTTC. Amino acid sequence: CASSLAGVGSYEQYF. The full variable domain, in which reference TRBV28 and TRBJ2-7 provide the parts outside the CDR3, is DVKVTQSSRYLVKRTGEKVFLECVQDMDHENMFWYRQDPGLGLRLIYFSYDVKMKEKGDIPEGYSVSREKKERFSLILESASTNQTSMYLCASSLAGVGSYEQYFGPGTRLTVT.

The chain is built from TRBV2 and TRBJ2-1, with 9 positions matching TRBD2. CDR3 length: 14 residues. Germline values: CDR1 SNHLY, CDR2 FYNNEI. V lost 7 bases and J lost 3; bases outside the gene matches: 4. CDR3 loop: CASKAGGFYNEQFF. The CDR3 DNA reads as TGTGCCAGCAAGGCGGGAGGGTTCTACAATGAGCAGTTCTTC.

V and J are TRBV7-2 and TRBJ1-2; 10 positions match TRBD1. Trimming cost V 1 base and J 14 bases; bases outside gene matches: 10. The CDR3 loop spans 14 amino acids. CDR1 SGHTA and CDR2 FQGNSA come from the germline V gene. CDR3 residues: CASSLVGQGGPTTF. The DNA for the CDR3 is TGTGCCAGCAGCTTAGTCGGACAGGGGGGGCCGACAACCTTC.

The chain employs TRBV7-2 and TRBJ2-7; TRBD2 agrees at 7 bases. CDR1 is SGHTA, CDR2 FQGNSA, per germline. This CDR3 has 16 residues. V gave up 5 bases and J gave up 0 bases; unmatched junction bases: 10. CDR3 sequence (DNA): TGTGCCAGCAGCCCCGGGGTGCTAGCGGCCTCCTACGAGCAGTACTTC. Translating gives CASSPGVLAASYEQYF.

J is TRBJ2-7 and V is TRBV4-1; 13 positions agree with TRBD2. The V and J ends lost 6 bases and 6 bases, in that order; junction bases with no gene match: 5. This CDR3 contains 14 residues. Germline V lookup: CDR1 MGHRA, CDR2 YSYEKL. CDR3 sequence reads: CASSRLAGGLEQYF. The DNA for the CDR3 is TGCGCCAGCAGTCGACTAGCGGGAGGCCTCGAGCAGTACTTC.

This chain uses TRBV7-6 with TRBJ2-2; 8 nucleotides agree with TRBD1. Germline CDR1 reads SGHVS; CDR2 reads FNYEAQ. The CDR3 has 20 amino acids. V shed 0 bases, J shed 0 bases, and the junction held 12 bases outside the gene matches. The CDR3 protein is CASSLALMGAGGANTGELFF. CDR3 DNA: TGTGCCAGCAGCTTAGCCCTTATGGGAGCAGGGGGCGCGAACACCGGGGAGCTGTTTTTT.

The V call is TRBV6-5, the J call TRBJ2-7, with TRBD2 identical over 7 bases. CDR1 and CDR2 from the germline V gene are MNHEY and SVGAGI. The junction had 9 bases not matched to a gene; V was cut back by 2 bases and J by 2 bases. The CDR3 has 16 amino acids. In DNA form, the CDR3 reads TGTGCCAGCAGTTACACCTTTAGGGGAGGGCCCTACGAGCAGTACTTC. It translates to CASSYTFRGGPYEQYF.

The chain links TRBV4-2 to TRBJ2-7; 9 positions agree with TRBD2. Germline V gives CDR1 LGHNA, CDR2 YNFKEQ. Trimming took 0 bases from V and 4 from J; bases not matched to a gene: 10. The CDR3 length is 17 residues. Here the CDR3 reads CASSQDLGGRGNYEQYF. In nucleotides, the CDR3 is TGTGCCAGCAGCCAAGATCTTGGCGGGAGGGGCAATTACGAGCAGTACTTC.

V usage is TRBV7-8 and J usage is TRBJ1-3; 10 bases match TRBD1. CDR3 length equals 15 residues. CDR1 is SGHVS and CDR2 is FQNEAQ in the germline V gene. The ends lost 4 bases at V and 3 bases at J; junction bases unmatched: 3. CDR3 sequence (DNA): TGTGCCAGCAGCTGGGGACAGGGGATTGGAAACACCATATATTTT. Translated: CASSWGQGIGNTIYF.

The J gene is TRBJ2-5, the V gene TRBV6-5; perhaps TRBD2 as D (5 bases). The germline V gene encodes CDR1 MNHEY and CDR2 SVGAGI. This CDR3 is built from 12 residues. V lost 10 bases, J lost 8 bases, and 17 bases lay in between. CDR3 sequence reads: CATPPVRVTQYF. The CDR3, as DNA: TGTGCCACCCCCCCGGTGAGGGTAACCCAGTACTTC.

V is TRBV7-9 and J is TRBJ1-1; D is uncertain. The length of the CDR3 is 14 residues. Trimming stripped 4 bases from V and 7 bases from J, with 16 bases between. CDR1 is SEHNR and CDR2 is FQNEAQ in the germline V gene (reference sequence). The CDR3 DNA sequence: TGTGCCAGCAGCTCCTCGTCGGGAAAGGTTGAAGCTTTCTTT. As protein: CASSSSSGKVEAFF. The variable domain in full, with the rest retrieved from reference TRBV7-9 and TRBJ1-1, is DTGVSQNPRHKITKRGQNVTFRCDPISEHNRLYWYRQTLGQGPEFLTYFQNEAQLEKSRLLSDRFSAERPKGSFSTLEIQRTEQGDSAMYLCASSSSSGKVEAFFGQGTRLTVV.

V is TRBV15 and J is TRBJ2-5; 8 bases map to TRBD2. The CDR3 loop spans 15 amino acids. Germline V gives CDR1 LNHNV, CDR2 YYDKDF (reference sequence). The J segment lost 4 bases and the V segment lost 0 bases, leaving 4 bases of the junction unmatched. CDR3: CATSRDRAGGETQYF. In DNA, the CDR3 is TGTGCCACCAGCAGAGATCGGGCGGGAGGAGAGACCCAGTACTTC.

The chain joins TRBV5-1 to TRBJ2-1; 12 bases map to TRBD2. Looked up from germline, CDR1 is SGHRS and CDR2 is YFSETQ. J gave up 3 bases and V 4 bases, and 5 bases lay outside the gene matches. The CDR3 length is 16 residues. The CDR3 region is CASSKWTSGDYNEQFF. The CDR3 coding sequence is TGCGCCAGCAGCAAATGGACTAGCGGGGACTACAATGAGCAGTTCTTC.

V gene TRBV29-1 combines with J gene TRBJ1-3; TRBD1 matches at 7 bases. This CDR3 region has 15 residues. The V gene's germline CDR1 is SQVTM and CDR2 ANQGSEA. Losses at the gene ends were 2 bases for V and 2 bases for J; bases not matched to a gene: 6. CDR3 DNA sequence: TGCAGCGTTGAACCGACAGGGTCCACTGGAAACACCATATATTTT. Translated: CSVEPTGSTGNTIYF. Complete variable domain (other parts from reference TRBV29-1 and TRBJ1-3): SAVISQKPSRDICQRGTSLTIQCQVDSQVTMMFWYRQQPGQSLTLIATANQGSEATYESGFVIDKFPISRPNLTFSTLTVSNMSPEDSSIYLCSVEPTGSTGNTIYFGEGSWLTVV.

This chain uses TRBV27 with TRBJ2-1; 11 bases line up with TRBD2. With V trimmed by 5 bases and J by 6 bases, 0 bases remained unmatched. Germline values: CDR1 MNHEY, CDR2 SMNVEV (reference sequence). The CDR3 is 13 residues long. The CDR3 here is CASSTSGSNEQFF. In DNA, the CDR3 is TGTGCCAGCAGTACTAGCGGGAGCAATGAGCAGTTCTTC.

V is TRBV7-9 and J is TRBJ2-1, with D possibly being TRBD1 (5 bases). Germline V lookup: CDR1 SEHNR, CDR2 FQNEAQ (reference sequence). Trimming pared 2 bases from V and 0 bases from J, leaving 17 bases between. The CDR3 sequence is 18 residues long. The CDR3 region is CASSLIPGPKSSYNEQFF. DNA for the CDR3: TGTGCCAGCAGCTTAATCCCAGGGCCCAAGAGCTCCTACAATGAGCAGTTCTTC.